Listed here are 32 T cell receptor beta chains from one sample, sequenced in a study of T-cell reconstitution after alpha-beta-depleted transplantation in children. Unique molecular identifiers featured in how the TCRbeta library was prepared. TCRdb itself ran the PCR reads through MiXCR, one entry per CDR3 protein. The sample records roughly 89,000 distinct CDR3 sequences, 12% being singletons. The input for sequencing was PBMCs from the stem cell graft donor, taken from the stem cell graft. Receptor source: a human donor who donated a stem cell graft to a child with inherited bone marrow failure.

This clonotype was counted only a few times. In nucleotides, the CDR3 is TGTGCCAGCAGCCGGGGACAGGCCGCCTACAATGAGCAGTTCTTC. Translating it yields CASSRGQAAYNEQFF. The rearrangement uses TRBV5-5 and TRBJ2-1; 8 bases are shared with TRBD1. The V segment lost 4 bases and the J segment 2 bases; nucleotides outside the gene matches: 5. Per the germline V gene, CDR1 is SGHKS and CDR2 is YYEKEE (reference sequence). The CDR3 is 15 amino acids.

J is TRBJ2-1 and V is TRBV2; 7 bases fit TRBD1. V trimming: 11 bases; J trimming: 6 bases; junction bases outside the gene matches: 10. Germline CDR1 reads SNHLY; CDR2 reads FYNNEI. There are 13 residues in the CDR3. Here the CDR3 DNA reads TGTGCCGGAAAAGGGGGCCGACTCAATGAGCAGTTCTTC. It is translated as CAGKGGRLNEQFF. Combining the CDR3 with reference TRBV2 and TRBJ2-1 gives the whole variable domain EPEVTQTPSHQVTQMGQEVILRCVPISNHLYFYWYRQILGQKVEFLVSFYNNEISEKSEIFDDQFSVERPDGSNFTLKIRSTKLEDSAMYFCAGKGGRLNEQFFGPGTRLTVL.

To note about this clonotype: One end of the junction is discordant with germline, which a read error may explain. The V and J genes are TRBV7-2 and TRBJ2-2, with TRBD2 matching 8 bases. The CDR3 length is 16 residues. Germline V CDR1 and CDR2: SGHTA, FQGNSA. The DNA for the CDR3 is TGTGCCAGCAGCTCCCAAGCGGGAGATATCACCAGGGAGCTGTTTTTT. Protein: CASSSQAGDITRELFF.

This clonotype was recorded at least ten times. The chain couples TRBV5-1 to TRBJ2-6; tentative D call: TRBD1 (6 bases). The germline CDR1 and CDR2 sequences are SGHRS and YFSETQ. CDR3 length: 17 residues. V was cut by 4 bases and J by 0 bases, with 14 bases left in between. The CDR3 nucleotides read TGCGCCAGCAGCCGATGGGACACCAGCTCTGGGGCCAACGTCCTGACTTTC. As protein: CASSRWDTSSGANVLTF.

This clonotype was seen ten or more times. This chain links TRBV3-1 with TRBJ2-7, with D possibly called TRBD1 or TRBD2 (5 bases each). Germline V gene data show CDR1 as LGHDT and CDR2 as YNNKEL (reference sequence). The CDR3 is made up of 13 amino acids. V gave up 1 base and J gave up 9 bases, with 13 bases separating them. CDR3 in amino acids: CASSQVPGTGQYF. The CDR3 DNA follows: TGTGCCAGCAGCCAAGTACCCGGGACCGGGCAGTACTTC.

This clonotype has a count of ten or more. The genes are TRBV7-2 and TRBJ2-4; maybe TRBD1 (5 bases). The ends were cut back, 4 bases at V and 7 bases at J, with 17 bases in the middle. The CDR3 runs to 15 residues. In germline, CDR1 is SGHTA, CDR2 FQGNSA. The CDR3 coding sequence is TGTGCCAGCAGCTCCTCGGCAGGGCTCCAGAACATTCAGTACTTC. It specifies CASSSSAGLQNIQYF.

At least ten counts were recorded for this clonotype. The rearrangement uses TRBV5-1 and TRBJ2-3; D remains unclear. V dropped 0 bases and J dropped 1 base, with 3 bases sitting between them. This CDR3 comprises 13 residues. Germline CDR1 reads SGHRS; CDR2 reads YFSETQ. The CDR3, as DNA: TGCGCCAGCAGCTTGGTGGGCACAGATACGCAGTATTTT. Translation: CASSLVGTDTQYF.

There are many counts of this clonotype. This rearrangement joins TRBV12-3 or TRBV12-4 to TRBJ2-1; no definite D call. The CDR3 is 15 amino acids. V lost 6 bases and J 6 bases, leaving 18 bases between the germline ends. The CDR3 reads CASSHNRQPANEQFF. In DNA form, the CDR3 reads TGTGCCAGCAGCCACAATAGACAACCGGCCAATGAGCAGTTCTTC.

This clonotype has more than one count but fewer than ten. The CDR3 coding sequence is TGCAGCGCCGACGGGACAGGGTTGAAGGCTTTCTTT. Encoded protein: CSADGTGLKAFF. The chain joins TRBV29-1 to TRBJ1-1; 9 nucleotides align to TRBD1. Trimming cost V 7 bases and J 11 bases; bases outside gene matches: 11. This CDR3 has 12 residues. Germline V gene sequence: CDR1 SQVTM, CDR2 ANQGSEA.

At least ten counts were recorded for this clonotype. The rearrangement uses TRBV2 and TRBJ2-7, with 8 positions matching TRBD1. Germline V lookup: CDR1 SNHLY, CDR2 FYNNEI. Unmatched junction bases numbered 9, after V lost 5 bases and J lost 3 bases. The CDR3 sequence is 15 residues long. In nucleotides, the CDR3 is TGTGCCAGCAGTCGTACAGGGGGTGAGGTCTACGAGCAGTACTTC. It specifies CASSRTGGEVYEQYF.

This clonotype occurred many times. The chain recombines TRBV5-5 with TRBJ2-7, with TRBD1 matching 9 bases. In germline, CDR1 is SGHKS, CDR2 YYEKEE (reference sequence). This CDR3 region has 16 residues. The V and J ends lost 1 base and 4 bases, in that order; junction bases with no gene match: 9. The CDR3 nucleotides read TGTGCCAGCAGCTTGATTCCGGGACAGGGTGTATACGAGCAGTACTTC. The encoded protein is CASSLIPGQGVYEQYF.

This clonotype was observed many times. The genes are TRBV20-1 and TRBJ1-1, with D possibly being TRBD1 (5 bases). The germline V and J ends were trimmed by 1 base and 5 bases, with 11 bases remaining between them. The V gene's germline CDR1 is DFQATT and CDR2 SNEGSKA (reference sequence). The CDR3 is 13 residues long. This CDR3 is CSARGNGGTEAFF. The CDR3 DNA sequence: TGCAGTGCTAGAGGAAACGGGGGAACTGAAGCTTTCTTT.

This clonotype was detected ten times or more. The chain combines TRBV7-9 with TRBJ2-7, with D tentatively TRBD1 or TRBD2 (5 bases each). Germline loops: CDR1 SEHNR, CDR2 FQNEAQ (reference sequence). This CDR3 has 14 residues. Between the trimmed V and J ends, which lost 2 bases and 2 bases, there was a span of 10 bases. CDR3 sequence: CASSLWGYAYEQYF. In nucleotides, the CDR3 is TGTGCCAGCAGCTTATGGGGGTACGCCTACGAGCAGTACTTC.

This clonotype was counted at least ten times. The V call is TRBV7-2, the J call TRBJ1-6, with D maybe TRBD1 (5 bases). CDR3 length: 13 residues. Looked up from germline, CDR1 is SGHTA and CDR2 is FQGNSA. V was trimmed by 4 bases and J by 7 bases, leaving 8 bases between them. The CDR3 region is CASSSNRNSPLHF. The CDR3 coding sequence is TGTGCCAGCAGCTCTAACAGGAATTCACCCCTCCACTTT.

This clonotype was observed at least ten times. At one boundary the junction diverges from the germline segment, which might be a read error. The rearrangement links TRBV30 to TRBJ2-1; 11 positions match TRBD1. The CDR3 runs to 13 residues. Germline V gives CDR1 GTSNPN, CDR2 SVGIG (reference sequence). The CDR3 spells CAWSLLTGTGGSF. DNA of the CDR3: TGTGCCTGGAGTTTACTAACCGGGACAGGGGGGTCCTTC.

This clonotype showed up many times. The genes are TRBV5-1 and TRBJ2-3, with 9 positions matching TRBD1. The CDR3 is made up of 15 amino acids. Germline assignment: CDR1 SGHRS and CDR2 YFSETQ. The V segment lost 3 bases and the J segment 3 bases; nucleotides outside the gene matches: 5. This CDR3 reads CASSSQGAITDTQYF. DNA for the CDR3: TGCGCCAGCAGCTCACAGGGGGCGATAACAGATACGCAGTATTTT.

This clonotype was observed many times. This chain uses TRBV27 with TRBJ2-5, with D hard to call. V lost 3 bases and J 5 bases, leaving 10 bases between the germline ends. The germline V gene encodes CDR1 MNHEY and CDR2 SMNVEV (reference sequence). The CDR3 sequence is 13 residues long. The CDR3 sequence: CASSLYLGETQYF. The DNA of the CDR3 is TGTGCCAGCAGTTTGTATCTGGGCGAGACCCAGTACTTC.

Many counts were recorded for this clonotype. CDR3 residues: CASTPGPRRDTQYF. CDR3 bases: TGTGCCAGCACCCCAGGCCCGCGAAGAGATACGCAGTATTTT. The gene calls are TRBV12-3 or TRBV12-4 and TRBJ2-3; D gene uncertain. V was clipped by 7 bases and J by 5 bases, with 16 bases between them. This CDR3 contains 14 residues.

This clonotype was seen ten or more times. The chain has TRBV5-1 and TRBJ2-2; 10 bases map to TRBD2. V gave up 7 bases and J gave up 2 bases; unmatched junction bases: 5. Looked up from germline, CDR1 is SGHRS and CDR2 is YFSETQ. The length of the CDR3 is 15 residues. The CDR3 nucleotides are TGCGCCAGCTCCGGACTAGCGGATAACACCGGGGAGCTGTTTTTT. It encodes CASSGLADNTGELFF.

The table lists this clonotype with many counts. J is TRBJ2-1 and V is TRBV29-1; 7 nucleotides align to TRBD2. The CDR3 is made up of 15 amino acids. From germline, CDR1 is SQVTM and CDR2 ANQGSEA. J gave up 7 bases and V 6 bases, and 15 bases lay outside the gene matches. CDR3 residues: CSVVAPGLGGNEQFF. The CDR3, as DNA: TGCAGCGTCGTAGCTCCAGGGTTGGGAGGGAATGAGCAGTTCTTC.

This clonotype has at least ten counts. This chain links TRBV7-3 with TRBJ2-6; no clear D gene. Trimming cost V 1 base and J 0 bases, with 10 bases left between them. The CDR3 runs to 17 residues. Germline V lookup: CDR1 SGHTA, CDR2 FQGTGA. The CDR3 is CASSLSGPFSGANVLTF. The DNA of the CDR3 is TGTGCCAGCAGCTTAAGCGGTCCGTTCTCTGGGGCCAACGTCCTGACTTTC.

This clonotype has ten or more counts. The CDR3 region is CASSSASGRALELFF. The DNA of the CDR3 is TGTGCCAGCAGCTCGGCTAGCGGGAGGGCCTTGGAGCTGTTTTTT. This rearrangement joins TRBV7-9 to TRBJ2-2, with TRBD2 identical over 12 bases. The CDR3 runs 15 residues. Losses at the gene ends were 4 bases for V and 10 bases for J; bases not matched to a gene: 7. The germline gives CDR1 SEHNR, CDR2 FQNEAQ (reference sequence).

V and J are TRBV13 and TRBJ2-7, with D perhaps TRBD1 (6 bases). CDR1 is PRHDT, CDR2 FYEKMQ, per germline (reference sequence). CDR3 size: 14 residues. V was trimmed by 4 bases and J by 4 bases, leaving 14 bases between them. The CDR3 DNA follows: TGTGCCAGCAGCTACCGGGACACCTTATACGAGCAGTACTTC. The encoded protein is CASSYRDTLYEQYF.

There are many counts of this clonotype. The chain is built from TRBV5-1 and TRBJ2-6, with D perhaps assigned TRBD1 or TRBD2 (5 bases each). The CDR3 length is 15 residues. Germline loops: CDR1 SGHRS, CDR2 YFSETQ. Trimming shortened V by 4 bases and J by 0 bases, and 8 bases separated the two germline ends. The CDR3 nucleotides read TGCGCCAGCAGCCTGGGGGACTCTGGGGCCAACGTCCTGACTTTC. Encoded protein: CASSLGDSGANVLTF.

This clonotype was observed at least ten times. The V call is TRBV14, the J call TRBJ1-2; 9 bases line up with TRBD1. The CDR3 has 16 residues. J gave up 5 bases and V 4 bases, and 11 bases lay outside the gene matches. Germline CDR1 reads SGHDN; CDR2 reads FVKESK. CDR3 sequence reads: CASSPFPGQGLYGYTF. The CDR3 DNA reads TGTGCCAGCAGCCCATTTCCGGGACAGGGCCTGTATGGCTACACCTTC.

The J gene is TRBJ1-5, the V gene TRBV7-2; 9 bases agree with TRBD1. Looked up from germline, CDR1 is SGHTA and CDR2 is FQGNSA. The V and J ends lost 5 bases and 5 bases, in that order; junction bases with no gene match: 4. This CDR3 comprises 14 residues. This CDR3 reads CASSLDRGDQPQHF. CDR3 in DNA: TGTGCCAGCAGCCTAGACAGGGGGGATCAGCCCCAGCATTTT.

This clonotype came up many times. The CDR3 DNA reads as TGTGCCAGCAGCCCAAGGGAGGGATACTACGAGCAGTACTTC. Protein sequence: CASSPREGYYEQYF. The chain recombines TRBV3-2 with TRBJ2-7; the D segment call TRBD2 is taken from the table without a DNA check. TRBV3-2 is flagged as a pseudogene. The CDR3 contains 14 residues.

The CDR3: CASSLGVAGRTDTQYF. CDR3 DNA: TGTGCCAGCAGCCTCGGGGTAGCGGGGCGCACAGATACGCAGTATTTT. The rearrangement joins TRBV7-9 to TRBJ2-3; 8 nucleotides align to TRBD2. The CDR3 is 16 residues long. Germline CDR1 reads SEHNR; CDR2 reads FQNEAQ (reference sequence). Trimming removed 5 bases from V and 1 base from J; junction bases left unmatched: 8.

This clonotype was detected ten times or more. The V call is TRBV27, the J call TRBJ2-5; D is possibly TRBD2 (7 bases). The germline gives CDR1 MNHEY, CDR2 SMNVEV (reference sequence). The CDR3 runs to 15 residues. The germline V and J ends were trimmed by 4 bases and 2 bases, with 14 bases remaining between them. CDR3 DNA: TGTGCCAGCAGTTGGGCCGGGGGGCTTCAAGAGACCCAGTACTTC. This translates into CASSWAGGLQETQYF.

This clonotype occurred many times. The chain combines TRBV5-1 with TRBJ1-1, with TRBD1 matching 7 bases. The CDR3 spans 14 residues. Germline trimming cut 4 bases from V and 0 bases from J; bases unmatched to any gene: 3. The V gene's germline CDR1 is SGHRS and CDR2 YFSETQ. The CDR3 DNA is TGCGCCAGCAGCCAGGACAGGTTGAACACTGAAGCTTTCTTT. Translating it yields CASSQDRLNTEAFF.

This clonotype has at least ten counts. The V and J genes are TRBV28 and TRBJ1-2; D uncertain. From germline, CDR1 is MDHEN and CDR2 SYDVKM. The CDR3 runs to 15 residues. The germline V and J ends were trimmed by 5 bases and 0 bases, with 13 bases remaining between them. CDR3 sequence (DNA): TGTGCCAGCAGTCCTCCCGGGCAGACTAACTATGGCTACACCTTC. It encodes CASSPPGQTNYGYTF.

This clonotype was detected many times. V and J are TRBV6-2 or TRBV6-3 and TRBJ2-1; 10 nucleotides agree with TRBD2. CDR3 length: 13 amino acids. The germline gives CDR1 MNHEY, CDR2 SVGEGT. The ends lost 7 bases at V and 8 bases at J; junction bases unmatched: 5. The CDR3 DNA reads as TGTGCCAGCATGAGCGGGGGGGAAGATGAGCAGTTCTTC. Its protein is CASMSGGEDEQFF.